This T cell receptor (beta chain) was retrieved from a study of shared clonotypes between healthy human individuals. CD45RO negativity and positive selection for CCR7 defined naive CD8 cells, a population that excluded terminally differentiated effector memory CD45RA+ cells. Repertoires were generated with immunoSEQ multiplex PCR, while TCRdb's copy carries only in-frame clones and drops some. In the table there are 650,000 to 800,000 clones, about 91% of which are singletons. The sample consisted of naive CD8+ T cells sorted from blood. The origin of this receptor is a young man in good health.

CDR3 residues: CASSVSGRAYNEQFF. The CDR3 DNA reads TGTGCCAGCAGCGTTAGCGGGAGGGCCTACAATGAGCAGTTCTTC. The V and J genes are TRBV9 and TRBJ2-1; 11 nucleotides line up with TRBD2. The germline CDR1 and CDR2 sequences are SGDLS and YYNGEE. After removal of 2 bases from V and 2 bases from J, the junction contained 0 bases not matched to a gene. This CDR3 is built from 15 residues.